These 32 T cell receptor beta chains originate from one sample sequenced in a study of OX40 agonist ivuxolimab in advanced cancers. Sequenced by immunoSEQ multiplex PCR; TCRdb stores in-frame clones only, minus some. This sample has fewer than 70,000 clones, with about 89% found just once. The starting material was CD4+ or CD8+ T cells sorted from blood, obtained in a trial of the OX40 agonist ivuxolimab. These TCRs come from an adult with an advanced solid tumor such as melanoma, head and neck, liver or kidney cancer.

The V gene is TRBV9, the J gene TRBJ2-2, with D tentatively TRBD2 (6 bases). CDR1 is SGDLS and CDR2 is YYNGEE in the germline V gene. CDR3 length equals 15 residues. V lost 4 bases and J lost 3, with 13 bases in between. CDR3 protein: CASSISLAYTGELFF. Here the CDR3 DNA reads TGTGCCAGCAGCATCTCCCTAGCGTACACCGGGGAGCTGTTTTTT.

This chain connects TRBV7-3 to TRBJ2-7; possible D gene TRBD1, 6 bases. Germline values: CDR1 SGHTA, CDR2 FQGTGA. The CDR3 length is 16 residues. The V end was cut by 2 bases, the J end by 4 bases, with 18 bases between. The CDR3 protein is CASSLQPWGPWYEQYV. The CDR3, as DNA: TGTGCCAGCAGCTTACAGCCTTGGGGGCCTTGGTACGAGCAGTACGTC.

This chain links TRBV7-2 with TRBJ2-3; D possibly corresponds to TRBD2 (5 bases). This CDR3 contains 15 residues. Germline loops: CDR1 SGHTA, CDR2 FQGNSA. The V end lost 5 bases, the J end lost 0 bases, and 12 bases lay between the germline ends. CDR3 in DNA: TGTGCCAGCAGCGCCGGACTTTCTAGCACAGATACGCAGTATTTT. This codes for CASSAGLSSTDTQYF.

The chain couples TRBV6-5 to TRBJ1-2; D remains unclear. Per the germline V gene, CDR1 is MNHEY and CDR2 is SVGAGI. Trimming shortened V by 5 bases and J by 0 bases, and 7 bases separated the two germline ends. The CDR3 is 13 amino acids. CDR3 DNA sequence: TGTGCCAGCAGTCCGAGGACTAACTATGGCTACACCTTC. Translated: CASSPRTNYGYTF.

This clone was detected once. The chain links TRBV2 to TRBJ1-1, with 7 positions matching TRBD1. CDR1 SNHLY and CDR2 FYNNEI come from the germline V gene. The CDR3 spans 15 residues. The ends lost 0 bases at V and 5 bases at J; junction bases unmatched: 6. The CDR3 DNA reads TGTGCCAGCAGTGAAGCGGGGCAGGGGGTTACTGAAGCTTTCTTT. Translated: CASSEAGQGVTEAFF.

This clone is labeled medium-sized. The chain recombines TRBV9 with TRBJ2-1; D unclear. This CDR3 region has 12 residues. Looked up from germline, CDR1 is SGDLS and CDR2 is YYNGEE. The V and J ends lost 0 bases and 4 bases respectively, with 2 bases between them. The CDR3 DNA follows: TGTGCCAGCAGCGTAGAGTACAATGAGCAGTTCTTC. Encoded protein: CASSVEYNEQFF.

The rearrangement joins TRBV7-3 to TRBJ2-1, with 10 bases that match TRBD2. V gave up 3 bases and J gave up 3 bases; unmatched junction bases: 2. The CDR3 spans 15 residues. Germline V gives CDR1 SGHTA, CDR2 FQGTGA. The CDR3 DNA is TGTGCCAGCAGCTTTAGCGGGAGGCTCTACAATGAGCAGTTCTTC. It encodes CASSFSGRLYNEQFF.

The chain is built from TRBV7-2 and TRBJ2-5; D is unresolved. Germline values: CDR1 SGHTA, CDR2 FQGNSA. V lost 3 bases and J lost 2, with 4 bases in between. CDR3 length: 12 residues. CDR3 loop: CASSLVQETQYF. CDR3 sequence (DNA): TGTGCCAGCAGCTTGGTACAAGAGACCCAGTACTTC.

The CDR3 DNA reads TGTGCCAGCAGTTTACCACCTTTCGGAGCCTACCCTCGCTACAATGAGCAGTTCTTC. Amino acids: CASSLPPFGAYPRYNEQFF. This chain links TRBV27 with TRBJ2-1, with D unclear. The CDR3 sequence is 19 residues long. The V end lost 2 bases, the J end lost 3 bases, and 23 bases lay between the germline ends. The V gene's germline CDR1 is MNHEY and CDR2 SMNVEV (reference sequence).

This chain joins TRBV4-3 and TRBJ2-1, with D possibly TRBD2 on 5 matching bases. CDR1 is LGHNA and CDR2 is YSLEER in the germline V gene. V shed 0 bases and J shed 0 bases, with 18 bases lying between them. This CDR3 spans 19 amino acids. This chain's CDR3 is CASSQDPILSSGSYNEQFF. In DNA, the CDR3 is TGCGCCAGCAGCCAAGACCCGATCCTCTCCAGCGGCTCCTACAATGAGCAGTTCTTC.

This chain links TRBV11-3 with TRBJ1-2, with a weak D call TRBD1 (6 bases). There are 14 residues in the CDR3. Trimming cost V 3 bases and J 6 bases, with 14 bases left between them. From germline, CDR1 is SGHNT and CDR2 YENEEA. CDR3: CASSFRDTPNGYTF. DNA for the CDR3: TGTGCCAGCAGCTTCAGGGACACCCCTAATGGCTACACCTTC.

The J gene is TRBJ2-1, the V gene TRBV4-3; a possible D gene is TRBD2 (6 bases). V was trimmed by 2 bases and J by 3 bases, leaving 29 bases between them. Germline loops: CDR1 LGHNA, CDR2 YSLEER. The CDR3 runs to 21 residues. The CDR3 DNA sequence: TGCGCCAGCAGCCAAATCGCAACCTACGGGACTCCCCCTCTGGGCTACAATGAGCAGTTCTTC. It specifies CASSQIATYGTPPLGYNEQFF.

V gene TRBV19 combines with J gene TRBJ1-4; D possibly corresponds to TRBD1 (6 bases). This CDR3 has 15 residues. CDR1 is LNHDA, CDR2 SQIVND, per germline (reference sequence). V was clipped by 1 base and J by 4 bases, with 10 bases between them. CDR3 residues: CASSIGGQLNEKLFF. CDR3 nucleotide sequence: TGTGCCAGTAGTATAGGTGGACAGCTTAATGAAAAACTGTTTTTT.

J is TRBJ1-5 and V is TRBV21-1; TRBD1, the D gene given by the table, was not confirmed from the DNA. TRBV21-1 is a recognized pseudogene. The CDR3 loop spans 15 amino acids. For the CDR3, the DNA is TGTGCCAGCAGCAAAGAAAGACAGGGACCCCAGCCCCAGCATTTT. The encoded protein is CASSKERQGPQPQHF.

This clone was observed once. The rearrangement links TRBV2 to TRBJ2-5, with TRBD2 identical over 11 bases. The CDR3 loop spans 15 amino acids. Germline values: CDR1 SNHLY, CDR2 FYNNEI. Unmatched junction bases numbered 8, after V lost 6 bases and J lost 5 bases. As DNA, the CDR3 is TGTGCCAGCAGGGGGACTAGCGGCCGGGGGGAGACCCAGTACTTC. It codes for CASRGTSGRGETQYF. The full variable domain, in which reference TRBV2 and TRBJ2-5 provide the parts outside the CDR3, is EPEVTQTPSHQVTQMGQEVILRCVPISNHLYFYWYRQILGQKVEFLVSFYNNEISEKSEIFDDQFSVERPDGSNFTLKIRSTKLEDSAMYFCASRGTSGRGETQYFGPGTRLLVL.

The chain employs TRBV28 and TRBJ1-2; 10 nucleotides match TRBD1. Trimming took 2 bases from V and 4 from J; bases not matched to a gene: 4. CDR1 and CDR2 (germline): MDHEN, SYDVKM. This CDR3 is built from 15 residues. The CDR3 DNA sequence: TGTGCCAGCAGTTTAGAGGGACAGGGGATCTATGGCTACACCTTC. This codes for CASSLEGQGIYGYTF.

For the CDR3, the DNA is TGTGCCAGCAGCTCCCAGGGGGGCGCGGACACAGATACGCAGTATTTT. It yields the protein CASSSQGGADTDTQYF. The rearrangement uses TRBV7-6 and TRBJ2-3; perhaps TRBD1 as D (7 bases). Trimming pared 4 bases from V and 2 bases from J, leaving 16 bases between. Germline CDR1 and CDR2: SGHVS and FNYEAQ. The CDR3 spans 16 residues.

The V gene is TRBV19, the J gene TRBJ2-1, with 7 bases identical to TRBD1. CDR1 and CDR2 from the germline V gene are LNHDA and SQIVND (reference sequence). This CDR3 spans 15 amino acids. V gave up 6 bases and J gave up 2 bases; unmatched junction bases: 7. DNA for the CDR3: TGTGCCAGTAGCCTCCAGGGGGATGCCTACAATGAGCAGTTCTTC. It translates to CASSLQGDAYNEQFF.

The chain links TRBV6-6 to TRBJ1-2; D unresolved. V lost 0 bases to trimming and J lost 2 bases, with 10 bases between them. The CDR3 sequence is 15 residues long. Germline CDR1 MNHNY, CDR2 SVGAGI (reference sequence). The CDR3 loop is CASSYSARLNYGYTF. The CDR3 bases are TGTGCCAGCAGTTACTCGGCCAGGCTAAACTATGGCTACACCTTC.

V and J are TRBV10-3 and TRBJ2-2; TRBD2 matches at 9 bases. The CDR3 is 19 residues long. Unmatched junction bases numbered 12, after V lost 1 base and J lost 3 bases. CDR1 is ENHRY and CDR2 is SYGVKD in the germline V gene. CDR3 in DNA: TGTGCCATCAGTGAGTGGGGCATAGGGGCGGGAGGGTACACCGGGGAGCTGTTTTTT. Protein: CAISEWGIGAGGYTGELFF.

J is TRBJ1-1 and V is TRBV11-2; D is unclear. Germline V CDR1 and CDR2: SGHAT, FQNNGV. The CDR3 totals 16 residues. Deletions cut 1 base from V and 0 bases from J, with 12 bases between. CDR3 in DNA: TGTGCCAGCAGCTTAGTCTTCGGTCAGATGAACACTGAAGCTTTCTTT. This encodes CASSLVFGQMNTEAFF.

This clone has only one observation. The V call is TRBV14, the J call TRBJ2-7; D is unclear. The V end was cut by 0 bases, the J end by 3 bases, with 6 bases between. The CDR3 runs 13 residues. In germline, CDR1 is SGHDN, CDR2 FVKESK. CDR3 amino acids: CASSQEQNYEQYF. The CDR3, as DNA: TGTGCCAGCAGCCAAGAACAGAACTACGAGCAGTACTTC.

The chain carries TRBV19 and TRBJ2-7; D may be TRBD2 (6 bases). The CDR3 loop spans 16 amino acids. Germline CDR1 and CDR2: LNHDA and SQIVND (reference sequence). V was shortened by 7 bases and J by 2 bases, with 21 bases between the two germline ends. CDR3 sequence (DNA): TGTGCCAGTACTCCGGCGGGGTTCCCCCCCACCTACGAGCAGTACTTC. It encodes CASTPAGFPPTYEQYF.

The rearrangement uses TRBV15 and TRBJ2-2; no clear D gene. Germline CDR1 is LNHNV and CDR2 is YYDKDF (reference sequence). The CDR3 is made up of 15 amino acids. Trimming left V 1 base short and J 3 bases short, with 9 bases between. The CDR3 loop reads CATSRVTEHTGELFF. CDR3 DNA: TGTGCCACCAGCAGAGTTACCGAGCACACCGGGGAGCTGTTTTTT.

The chain uses TRBV4-1 and TRBJ2-2; D is unclear. Germline V CDR1 and CDR2: MGHRA, YSYEKL. CDR3 length: 13 amino acids. V shed 1 base and J shed 4 bases, with 4 bases lying between them. The chain's CDR3 is CASSQASTGELFF. The CDR3, as DNA: TGCGCCAGCAGCCAAGCTAGCACCGGGGAGCTGTTTTTT.

This clone was seen ten or more times. The chain uses TRBV5-8 and TRBJ1-1; 8 bases fit TRBD1. This CDR3 has 15 residues. J was trimmed by 3 bases and V by 4 bases; bases with no gene match: 8. The germline V gene has CDR1 SGHTS and CDR2 YDEGEE. In nucleotides, the CDR3 is TGTGCCAGCAGCGGGGGGACAGGCGTATACACTGAAGCTTTCTTT. It yields the protein CASSGGTGVYTEAFF.

The chain combines TRBV27 with TRBJ1-2, with D possibly matching TRBD1 (5 bases). The CDR3 length is 14 residues. V lost 1 base and J 8 bases, leaving 14 bases between the germline ends. The V gene's germline CDR1 is MNHEY and CDR2 SMNVEV (reference sequence). The CDR3 reads CASSLYQGAKGYTF. The CDR3 DNA is TGTGCCAGCAGTTTATACCAGGGTGCAAAGGGCTACACCTTC.

The chain recombines TRBV27 with TRBJ2-6, with TRBD2 matching over 9 bases. Germline lookup yields CDR1 MNHEY and CDR2 SMNVEV (reference sequence). The V gene end was trimmed by 5 bases and the J gene end by 0 bases; junction bases not matched to a gene: 5. CDR3 size: 17 residues. CDR3 sequence: CASSTLAGFSGANVLTF. CDR3 DNA: TGTGCCAGCAGTACCCTAGCGGGGTTCTCTGGGGCCAACGTCCTGACTTTC.

The CDR3 coding sequence is TGTGCCAGCAGCTATTGGACTAGCGCCTACGAGCAGTACTTC. Protein: CASSYWTSAYEQYF. This chain joins TRBV7-2 and TRBJ2-7, with TRBD2 identical over 9 bases. Germline values: CDR1 SGHTA, CDR2 FQGNSA. This CDR3 is 14 amino acids long. V trimming: 4 bases; J trimming: 2 bases; junction bases outside the gene matches: 3.

This clone came up a few times. This rearrangement joins TRBV11-2 to TRBJ1-2; perhaps TRBD1 as D (6 bases). Trimming took 11 bases from V and 6 from J, leaving 13 bases between them. Germline values: CDR1 SGHAT, CDR2 FQNNGV. The CDR3 runs to 11 residues. The CDR3 here is CAESRGNGYTF. CDR3 DNA: TGTGCCGAGAGCAGGGGAAATGGCTACACCTTC.

V and J are TRBV7-6 and TRBJ1-1; unclear D gene. Germline lookup yields CDR1 SGHVS and CDR2 FNYEAQ. V shed 5 bases and J shed 5 bases, with 12 bases lying between them. The CDR3 totals 13 residues. The CDR3 nucleotides read TGTGCCAGCAGCCAATGGCAGAGAACTGAAGCTTTCTTT. Amino acids: CASSQWQRTEAFF.

This CDR3 reads CASRLRPSGAGKTQYF. The DNA of the CDR3 is TGTGCCAGCAGATTAAGACCTAGCGGGGCAGGAAAGACCCAGTACTTC. The V and J genes are TRBV28 and TRBJ2-5; 9 bases are a match to TRBD2. The CDR3 runs to 16 residues. Germline CDR1 MDHEN, CDR2 SYDVKM. The V segment lost 6 bases and the J segment 6 bases; nucleotides outside the gene matches: 14. Full variable domain (missing parts from reference TRBV28 and TRBJ2-5): DVKVTQSSRYLVKRTGEKVFLECVQDMDHENMFWYRQDPGLGLRLIYFSYDVKMKEKGDIPEGYSVSREKKERFSLILESASTNQTSMYLCASRLRPSGAGKTQYFGPGTRLLVL.